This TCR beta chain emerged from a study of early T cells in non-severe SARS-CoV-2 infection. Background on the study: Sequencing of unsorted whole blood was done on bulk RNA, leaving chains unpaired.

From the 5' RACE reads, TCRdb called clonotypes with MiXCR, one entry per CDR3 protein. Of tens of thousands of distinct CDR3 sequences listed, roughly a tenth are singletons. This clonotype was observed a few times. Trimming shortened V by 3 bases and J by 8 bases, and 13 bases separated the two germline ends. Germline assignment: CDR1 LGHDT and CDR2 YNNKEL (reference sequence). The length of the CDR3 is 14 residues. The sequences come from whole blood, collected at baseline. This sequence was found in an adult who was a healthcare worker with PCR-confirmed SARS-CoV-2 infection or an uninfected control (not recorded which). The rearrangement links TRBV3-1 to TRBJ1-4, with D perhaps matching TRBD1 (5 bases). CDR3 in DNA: TGTGCCAGCAGCCATGCAGGCAGACAGGAAAAACTGTTTTTT. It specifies CASSHAGRQEKLFF.